This T cell receptor (beta chain) was documented in a study of shared clonotypes between healthy human individuals. Several immunoSEQ plates held equal portions of the genomic DNA taken from each subset. Measured with immunoSEQ multiplex PCR; TCRdb has only the in-frame clones, and not every one. The sample carries a few hundred thousand clones, roughly 91% recorded once. Of note for this clone: Antigen: not known.

Study-level points and caveats: Naive CD4 clonotypes overlapped across a handful of donors at about 5.3%.

Germline loops: CDR1 SEHNR, CDR2 FQNEAQ (reference sequence). V dropped 5 bases and J dropped 3 bases, with 14 bases sitting between them. CDR3 length: 14 amino acids. Input material: memory CD8+ T cells sorted from blood. Documented subset: CD45RO+ cells pooled with CCR7-negative TemRA cells. V gene TRBV7-9 combines with J gene TRBJ2-7; possibly TRBD2 for D (5 bases). The TCR sequence derives from a man between 18 and 29 years old in good health. CDR3 coding DNA: TGTGCCAGCAGCCCCCCCCGAGGGAGCTACGAGCAGTACTTC. Translated, it gives CASSPPRGSYEQYF.